Following are 22 T cell receptor beta chains from one sample sequenced in a study of blood T cell repertoires in COVID-19. Method: immunoSEQ multiplex PCR; TCRdb's copy keeps in-frame clones and lacks some. The table shows 200,000 to 250,000 clones, with roughly 86% occurring only once. Specimen: PBMCs or T cells enriched from blood (not recorded which). The origin of the receptors is a woman in her thirties with acute COVID-19.

This clone was counted between two and nine times. This chain connects TRBV11-3 to TRBJ2-1; TRBD1 matches at 11 bases. The CDR3 is 15 residues long. J gave up 6 bases and V 5 bases, and 6 bases lay outside the gene matches. The germline V gene has CDR1 SGHNT and CDR2 YENEEA. CDR3 bases: TGTGCCAGCAGCCACTCCGGGACAGGGGGCAATGAGCAGTTCTTC. It is translated as CASSHSGTGGNEQFF. The full variable domain, rest sourced from reference TRBV11-3 and TRBJ2-1, is EAGVVQSPRYKIIEKKQPVAFWCNPISGHNTLYWYLQNLGQGPELLIRYENEEAVDDSQLPKDRFSAERLKGVDSTLKIQPAELGDSAVYLCASSHSGTGGNEQFFGPGTRLTVL.

This chain links TRBV4-3 with TRBJ1-2; 8 bases match TRBD1. The germline gives CDR1 LGHNA, CDR2 YSLEER. V was pared by 0 bases and J by 3 bases, with 6 bases of the junction left unmatched. This CDR3 has 16 amino acids. For the CDR3, the DNA is TGCGCCAGCAGCCAAGATTTCCGACAGGGGTACTATGGCTACACCTTC. It codes for CASSQDFRQGYYGYTF.

This chain links TRBV7-9 with TRBJ1-6, with 10 nucleotides matching TRBD1. Germline CDR1 is SEHNR and CDR2 is FQNEAQ (reference sequence). V shed 4 bases, J shed 6 bases, and the junction held 6 bases outside the gene matches. This CDR3 has 16 residues. The CDR3 sequence: CASSSQDRGLNSPLHF. The CDR3 DNA is TGTGCCAGCAGCTCACAAGACAGGGGGCTTAATTCACCCCTCCACTTT.

The chain recombines TRBV3-1 (or the pseudogene TRBV3-2) with TRBJ2-5; 8 nucleotides align to TRBD2. Germline V gene data show CDR1 as LGHDT and CDR2 as YNNKEL (reference sequence). The CDR3 has 17 amino acids. The V gene end was trimmed by 1 base and the J gene end by 2 bases; junction bases not matched to a gene: 9. In DNA, the CDR3 is TGTGCCAGCAGCCAAGTTGTCGGGGGGGGCTGTCAAGAGACCCAGTACTTC. Amino acid sequence: CASSQVVGGGCQETQYF.

This clone was counted only a few times. The gene calls are TRBV16 and TRBJ2-7; no reliable D call. The germline V gene has CDR1 KGHSY and CDR2 FQNENV. V was cut by 2 bases and J by 0 bases, with 14 bases left in between. The CDR3 has 16 residues. The CDR3 spells CASSQGSRTVSYEQYF. CDR3 bases: TGTGCCAGCAGCCAAGGTTCCCGAACTGTCTCCTACGAGCAGTACTTC.

The chain is built from TRBV5-4 and TRBJ2-5; 11 bases agree with TRBD1. This CDR3 comprises 15 residues. With 0 bases clipped from V and 4 bases from J, the junction kept 2 bases outside the gene matches. Looked up from germline, CDR1 is SGHNT and CDR2 is YYREEE (reference sequence). The CDR3 is CASSLAGTGGETQYF. The CDR3 DNA reads TGTGCCAGCAGCTTGGCAGGGACAGGGGGAGAGACCCAGTACTTC.

The V and J genes are TRBV11-2 and TRBJ1-1, with D uncertain. Germline CDR1 and CDR2: SGHAT and FQNNGV. Trimming removed 1 base at V and 0 bases at J, with 3 bases between. The CDR3 is made up of 13 amino acids. The CDR3 loop is CASSLAVNTEAFF. For the CDR3, the DNA is TGTGCCAGCAGCTTAGCCGTGAACACTGAAGCTTTCTTT.

The V gene is TRBV4-2, the J gene TRBJ1-2, with 9 bases identical to TRBD1. Trimming cost V 1 base and J 7 bases; bases outside gene matches: 10. Germline CDR1 reads LGHNA; CDR2 reads YNFKEQ. The CDR3 extends over 16 amino acids. CDR3 nucleotides: TGTGCCAGCAGCCAAGGAGCGGGACAGGGTTATCGTGGCTACACCTTC. Translated: CASSQGAGQGYRGYTF.

This rearrangement joins TRBV7-9 to TRBJ2-1, with 8 bases matching TRBD2. Germline V lookup: CDR1 SEHNR, CDR2 FQNEAQ (reference sequence). CDR3 length: 15 amino acids. Losses at the gene ends were 0 bases for V and 7 bases for J; bases not matched to a gene: 5. The CDR3 sequence is CASSLASGEMNEQFF. CDR3 in DNA: TGTGCCAGCAGCTTAGCTAGCGGGGAGATGAATGAGCAGTTCTTC.

The V call is TRBV7-9, the J call TRBJ1-2; 9 bases are a match to TRBD1. The V gene end was trimmed by 5 bases and the J gene end by 4 bases; junction bases not matched to a gene: 2. This CDR3 has 13 residues. Germline CDR1 SEHNR, CDR2 FQNEAQ (reference sequence). CDR3 residues: CASSVGQGYGYTF. The DNA of the CDR3 is TGTGCCAGCAGCGTGGGACAGGGCTATGGCTACACCTTC.

This chain uses TRBV6-5 with TRBJ1-1; D is unresolved. V lost 3 bases and J lost 4, with 9 bases in between. This CDR3 comprises 13 residues. The germline gives CDR1 MNHEY, CDR2 SVGAGI. The CDR3 DNA sequence: TGTGCCAGCAGTTATATCGGGTTCACTGAAGCTTTCTTT. Protein product: CASSYIGFTEAFF.

The rearrangement joins TRBV7-9 to TRBJ2-2; maybe TRBD1 (5 bases). Germline assignment: CDR1 SEHNR and CDR2 FQNEAQ (reference sequence). The CDR3 runs to 15 residues. Trimming shortened V by 2 bases and J by 5 bases, and 12 bases separated the two germline ends. The chain's CDR3 is CASSLSWAGTGELFF. In DNA, the CDR3 is TGTGCCAGCAGCTTATCGTGGGCAGGGACCGGGGAGCTGTTTTTT.

The chain recombines TRBV9 with TRBJ1-1; D ambiguous. This CDR3 is built from 13 residues. V dropped 2 bases and J dropped 4 bases, with 9 bases sitting between them. From germline, CDR1 is SGDLS and CDR2 YYNGEE. Written as DNA, the CDR3 is TGTGCCAGCAGCGTCCGGTCGGGCACTGAAGCTTTCTTT. This sequence encodes CASSVRSGTEAFF.

The J gene is TRBJ2-1, the V gene TRBV5-8; D may be TRBD1 (5 bases). V lost 4 bases, J lost 8 bases, and 16 bases lay in between. The germline V gene has CDR1 SGHTS and CDR2 YDEGEE. The CDR3 covers 14 residues. The CDR3: CASSPPIRRDEQFF. For the CDR3, the DNA is TGTGCCAGCAGCCCCCCGATTCGCAGGGATGAGCAGTTCTTC.

This chain uses TRBV19 with TRBJ1-6; D uncertain. The CDR3 is 13 amino acids. The germline V gene has CDR1 LNHDA and CDR2 SQIVND (reference sequence). Trimming shortened V by 5 bases and J by 7 bases, and 9 bases separated the two germline ends. The CDR3 DNA follows: TGTGCCAGTAGTGGTGAGTCAAATTCACCCCTCCACTTT. It specifies CASSGESNSPLHF.

The chain employs TRBV7-9 and TRBJ1-5; D is uncertain. Germline values: CDR1 SEHNR, CDR2 FQNEAQ (reference sequence). The CDR3 covers 16 residues. V was cut by 1 base and J by 2 bases, with 12 bases left in between. The CDR3 DNA is TGTGCCAGCAGCTTAGATTCCCAGTTGGGCAATCAGCCCCAGCATTTT. Protein sequence: CASSLDSQLGNQPQHF.

This clone was detected only once. The rearrangement uses TRBV13 and TRBJ2-2; unclear D gene. The CDR3 is made up of 11 amino acids. Deletions cut 6 bases from V and 7 bases from J, with 6 bases between. Germline lookup yields CDR1 PRHDT and CDR2 FYEKMQ (reference sequence). The chain's CDR3 is CASRLFGELFF. CDR3 coding DNA: TGTGCCAGCAGGCTATTCGGGGAGCTGTTTTTT.

This chain links TRBV2 with TRBJ1-1; D ambiguous. Trimming removed 6 bases at V and 4 bases at J, with 9 bases between. CDR1 SNHLY and CDR2 FYNNEI come from the germline V gene. This CDR3 is built from 12 residues. DNA of the CDR3: TGTGCCAGCAGGGAGACCGGCACTGAAGCTTTCTTT. Its protein product is CASRETGTEAFF. Combining the CDR3 with reference TRBV2 and TRBJ1-1 gives the whole variable domain EPEVTQTPSHQVTQMGQEVILRCVPISNHLYFYWYRQILGQKVEFLVSFYNNEISEKSEIFDDQFSVERPDGSNFTLKIRSTKLEDSAMYFCASRETGTEAFFGQGTRLTVV.

J is TRBJ2-1 and V is TRBV6-2 or TRBV6-3; TRBD2 is a possible D gene (6 bases). Trimming took off 5 bases at V and 8 bases at J, with 22 bases between the two ends. Germline V lookup: CDR1 MNHEY, CDR2 SVGEGT. CDR3 size: 16 residues. The CDR3 here is CASSGGLFSSRDEQFF. The CDR3, as DNA: TGTGCCAGCAGTGGGGGACTGTTTTCTAGTCGGGATGAGCAGTTCTTC.

The J gene is TRBJ1-3, the V gene TRBV2; the D gene is possibly TRBD1 (5 bases). CDR3 length: 15 residues. Per germline, CDR1 SNHLY and CDR2 FYNNEI. Trimming stripped 8 bases from V and 0 bases from J, with 14 bases between. CDR3 coding DNA: TGTGCCAGCTGGGGACTCGGCCACTCTGGAAACACCATATATTTT. This sequence encodes CASWGLGHSGNTIYF. Filled out from reference TRBV2 and TRBJ1-3, the complete variable domain reads EPEVTQTPSHQVTQMGQEVILRCVPISNHLYFYWYRQILGQKVEFLVSFYNNEISEKSEIFDDQFSVERPDGSNFTLKIRSTKLEDSAMYFCASWGLGHSGNTIYFGEGSWLTVV.

This clone was detected only a few times. J is TRBJ1-1 and V is TRBV3-1 (or the pseudogene TRBV3-2), with 7 bases aligning to TRBD1. The junction had 9 bases not matched to a gene; V was cut back by 3 bases and J by 8 bases. CDR1 and CDR2 from the germline V gene are LGHDT and YNNKEL (reference sequence). CDR3 length: 14 residues. CDR3 protein: CASSQGTGVPEAFF. The CDR3 DNA follows: TGTGCCAGCAGCCAGGGAACAGGGGTTCCCGAAGCTTTCTTT.

The chain couples TRBV12-5 to TRBJ1-1; D uncertain. The CDR3 is made up of 15 amino acids. V dropped 0 bases and J dropped 4 bases, with 12 bases sitting between them. Germline V gene lookup returns CDR1 LGHNT and CDR2 FRNRAP. The CDR3 sequence is CASGLVEDWGTEAFF. CDR3 bases: TGTGCTAGTGGTTTGGTAGAGGACTGGGGCACTGAAGCTTTCTTT. Complete variable domain (other parts from reference TRBV12-5 and TRBJ1-1): DARVTQTPRHKVTEMGQEVTMRCQPILGHNTVFWYRQTMMQGLELLAYFRNRAPLDDSGMPKDRFSAEMPDATLATLKIQPSEPRDSAVYFCASGLVEDWGTEAFFGQGTRLTVV.